What follows are 18 T cell receptor beta chains derived from one specimen sequenced in a study of blood T cell repertoires in COVID-19. Measured with immunoSEQ multiplex PCR; TCRdb has only the in-frame clones, and not every one. The table shows 160,000 or so clones, with about 81% occurring only once. Sequencing input: peripheral blood. These receptors were obtained from a woman older than 75 with acute or convalescent COVID-19.

This clone was recorded only once. J is TRBJ2-5 and V is TRBV10-3; 13 nucleotides line up with TRBD2. The germline gives CDR1 ENHRY, CDR2 SYGVKD. The CDR3 runs 15 residues. V dropped 6 bases and J dropped 5; count of bases not matched to a gene: 6. CDR3 residues: CAIRRGLAGVETQYF. Written as DNA, the CDR3 is TGTGCCATCAGGAGAGGACTAGCGGGAGTTGAGACCCAGTACTTC.

The chain uses TRBV5-1 and TRBJ2-1, with 12 positions matching TRBD1. This CDR3 is 15 amino acids long. V was pared by 7 bases and J by 7 bases, with 9 bases of the junction left unmatched. CDR1 and CDR2 from the germline V gene are SGHRS and YFSETQ. CDR3 in amino acids: CASEGTGGLKNEQFF. Here the CDR3 DNA reads TGCGCCAGCGAAGGGACAGGGGGCCTAAAAAATGAGCAGTTCTTC.

Worth noting for this clone: Within the sample, other DNA sequences also encode this same CDR3. V usage is TRBV28 and J usage is TRBJ1-5; D might be TRBD1 (5 bases). This CDR3 has 14 amino acids. Per germline, CDR1 MDHEN and CDR2 SYDVKM. V was cut by 3 bases and J by 4 bases, with 10 bases left in between. The CDR3 here is CASSLGGANQPQHF. The CDR3 DNA reads TGTGCCAGCAGTTTGGGAGGGGCTAATCAGCCCCAGCATTTT.

The chain is built from TRBV11-2 and TRBJ2-2, with D tentatively TRBD2 (6 bases). Germline CDR1 and CDR2: SGHAT and FQNNGV. This CDR3 has 14 residues. Trimming shortened V by 3 bases and J by 2 bases, and 7 bases separated the two germline ends. CDR3 bases: TGTGCCAGCAGCTTGGACTACAACACCGGGGAGCTGTTTTTT. This codes for CASSLDYNTGELFF. Together with reference TRBV11-2 and TRBJ2-2, the CDR3 gives the full variable domain: EAGVAQSPRYKIIEKRQSVAFWCNPISGHATLYWYQQILGQGPKLLIQFQNNGVVDDSQLPKDRFSAERLKGVDSTLKIQPAKLEDSAVYLCASSLDYNTGELFFGEGSRLTVL.

This chain links TRBV4-1 with TRBJ2-7, with a weak D call TRBD1 (6 bases). Trimming left V 1 base short and J 0 bases short, with 13 bases between. Germline loops: CDR1 MGHRA, CDR2 YSYEKL. This CDR3 spans 16 amino acids. CDR3 region: CASSQVTTGRSYEQYF. The DNA of the CDR3 is TGCGCCAGCAGCCAAGTTACGACAGGCCGCTCCTACGAGCAGTACTTC.

This clone was recorded a few times. This chain connects TRBV4-1 to TRBJ2-2, with TRBD1 as a possible D gene (6 bases). CDR1 is MGHRA and CDR2 is YSYEKL in the germline V gene. The CDR3 extends over 16 amino acids. Trimming took off 0 bases at V and 4 bases at J, with 12 bases between the two ends. CDR3 coding DNA: TGCGCCAGCAGCCAAGAGGGATTCAGGGGCACCGGGGAGCTGTTTTTT. Amino acid sequence: CASSQEGFRGTGELFF.

This clone came up once. V is TRBV5-1 and J is TRBJ2-5, with D unresolved. Trimming left V 0 bases short and J 5 bases short, with 20 bases between. Germline V gene sequence: CDR1 SGHRS, CDR2 YFSETQ. This CDR3 is built from 17 residues. This CDR3 is CASSLAQTSGIGETQYF. CDR3 DNA sequence: TGCGCCAGCAGCTTGGCCCAGACGTCAGGTATTGGGGAGACCCAGTACTTC.

This clone was picked up one time. The J gene is TRBJ2-7, the V gene TRBV20-1; TRBD1 matches 7 bases. Unmatched junction bases numbered 3, after V lost 6 bases and J lost 4 bases. The germline gives CDR1 DFQATT, CDR2 SNEGSKA (reference sequence). The CDR3 sequence is 11 residues long. CDR3 in amino acids: CSAKGQYEQYF. CDR3 nucleotide sequence: TGCAGTGCAAAGGGACAGTACGAGCAGTACTTC.

The chain has TRBV5-4 and TRBJ1-2; a possible D gene is TRBD1 (6 bases). With 4 bases removed from V and 2 bases from J, the gap between germline ends came to 9 bases. CDR3 length equals 13 residues. Germline-derived CDR1 and CDR2 are SGHNT and YYREEE (reference sequence). In nucleotides, the CDR3 is TGTGCCAGCAGCATGGACAGAAACTATGGCTACACCTTC. Its protein is CASSMDRNYGYTF.

The chain combines TRBV7-2 with TRBJ1-1; D remains unclear. V lost 5 bases and J 7 bases, leaving 17 bases between the germline ends. The CDR3 runs 14 residues. Germline V CDR1 and CDR2: SGHTA, FQGNSA. The CDR3 coding sequence is TGTGCCAGCAGCCCAAGAGGGTCTTCAAGTGAAGCTTTCTTT. Its translation is CASSPRGSSSEAFF.

This clone was found a few times. This sequence joins TRBV13 and TRBJ2-1; 8 bases align to TRBD2. This CDR3 has 16 amino acids. V lost 5 bases to trimming and J lost 7 bases; unmatched junction nucleotides: 13. Germline CDR1 reads PRHDT; CDR2 reads FYEKMQ (reference sequence). CDR3 coding DNA: TGTGCCAGCAGCCATCTGGCGCGGGGGGCTACGAATGAGCAGTTCTTC. It encodes CASSHLARGATNEQFF.

This clone was seen more than once but under ten times. The V gene is TRBV6-5, the J gene TRBJ2-7; 7 bases fit TRBD2. The V gene's germline CDR1 is MNHEY and CDR2 SVGAGI. This CDR3 has 15 amino acids. The V and J ends lost 1 base and 4 bases, in that order; junction bases with no gene match: 7. This CDR3 is CASSYFPGLQYEQYF. CDR3 DNA sequence: TGTGCCAGCAGTTACTTCCCGGGACTACAATACGAGCAGTACTTC.

The chain has TRBV18 and TRBJ2-5; D might be TRBD2 (5 bases). There are 17 residues in the CDR3. CDR1 is KGHSH, CDR2 LQKENI, per germline. With 6 bases removed from V and 4 bases from J, the gap between germline ends came to 24 bases. The CDR3 is CASSQRRNPGALETQYF. The CDR3 DNA follows: TGTGCCAGCTCCCAACGGAGGAACCCGGGCGCTCTAGAGACCCAGTACTTC. Full variable domain (rest looked up from reference TRBV18 and TRBJ2-5): NAGVMQNPRHLVRRRGQEARLRCSPMKGHSHVYWYRQLPEEGLKFMVYLQKENIIDESGMPKERFSAEFPKEGPSILRIQQVVRGDSAAYFCASSQRRNPGALETQYFGPGTRLLVL.

For this clone: At one end, the junction sequence differs from germline, possibly due to a read error. The rearrangement uses TRBV11-2 and TRBJ1-5, with 9 bases aligning to TRBD1. There are 16 residues in the CDR3. Germline CDR1 and CDR2: SGHAT and FQNNGV. CDR3 sequence: CASSLTGGMGNQSQHF. CDR3 bases: TGTGCCAGCAGCCTCACAGGGGGCATGGGCAATCAGTCCCAGCATTTT.

The chain has TRBV9 and TRBJ2-1; tentative D call: TRBD2 (5 bases). V was cut by 3 bases and J by 6 bases, with 16 bases left in between. The germline gives CDR1 SGDLS, CDR2 YYNGEE. The CDR3 covers 15 residues. For the CDR3, the DNA is TGTGCCAGCAGCGCCGGCGCGGGCCTAACCAATGAGCAGTTCTTC. It encodes CASSAGAGLTNEQFF.

This rearrangement joins TRBV4-3 to TRBJ1-6, with D unresolved. The CDR3 length is 13 residues. Trimming removed 0 bases from V and 7 bases from J, with 4 bases in between. Per germline, CDR1 LGHNA and CDR2 YSLEER. As DNA, the CDR3 is TGCGCCAGCAGCCAAGATCTAAATTCACCCCTCCACTTT. Translated, it gives CASSQDLNSPLHF.

The count of this clone is one. Other DNA sequences in the sample encode the same CDR3. The chain employs TRBV4-3 and TRBJ1-6; no clear D gene. The CDR3 has 15 residues. Per germline, CDR1 LGHNA and CDR2 YSLEER. Trimming took 0 bases from V and 4 from J, leaving 7 bases between them. The CDR3 sequence: CASSQDGSYNSPLHF. CDR3 nucleotide sequence: TGCGCCAGCAGCCAAGATGGCAGTTATAATTCACCCCTCCACTTT.

J is TRBJ2-3 and V is TRBV27, with TRBD2 as a possible D gene (6 bases). The V end lost 7 bases, the J end lost 6 bases, and 14 bases lay between the germline ends. This CDR3 is built from 13 residues. Looked up from germline, CDR1 is MNHEY and CDR2 is SMNVEV (reference sequence). This chain's CDR3 is CASTLRGKDTQYF. The CDR3 nucleotides read TGTGCCAGCACCTTACGGGGGAAGGATACGCAGTATTTT.